These T cell receptor beta chains were read from a single sample in a study of shared clonotypes between healthy human individuals. Produced via immunoSEQ multiplex PCR; TCRdb's table is partial and in-frame only. The repertoire holds around 500,000 clones, 60% to 85% seen once, with approximately 13% in the top ten. The sequenced sample consisted of PBMCs. Receptors were obtained from a middle-aged woman in good health. Some clones in this sample may be carry-over from other donors' samples. Each CDR3 is given with its conserved first and last residue. D genes are given only for firm matches. Clone size is shown for a subset of rows, as once, few, many or a class of expanded clone.

j_call | v_call | d_call | clone_size | cdr3_nt | cdr3_aa
TRBJ1-2 | TRBV4-2 | - | - | TGTGCCAGCAGCCAAGGTCCCTCAGGGATTCGGATTTATGGCTACACCTTC | CASSQGPSGIRIYGYTF
TRBJ2-5 | TRBV4-2 | TRBD1 | - | TGTGCCAGCAGCCAAGCCATCGACAGGGAAGAGACCCAGTACTTC | CASSQAIDREETQYF
TRBJ1-2 | TRBV11-2 | TRBD1 | - | TGTGCCAGCAGCCCCCCACGGGGACAGGGACCTTATGGCTACACCTTC | CASSPPRGQGPYGYTF
TRBJ1-3 | TRBV7-6 | - | few | TGTGCCAGCAGCTTAGGACCCGGATCTGGAAACACCATATATTTT | CASSLGPGSGNTIYF
TRBJ2-1 | TRBV7-8 | - | few | TGTGCCAGCAGCTTGGGAAGAGAAGGGAGAACTGAGCAGTTCTTC | CASSLGREGRTEQFF
TRBJ1-1 | TRBV7-8 | - | - | TGTGCCAGCAGCTTAGTACTGGGAGATCGGGGTGAAGCTTTCTTT | CASSLVLGDRGEAFF
TRBJ2-3 | TRBV7-3 | - | - | TGTGCCAGCAGCTTAAGGGGAGGAGATACGCAGTATTTT | CASSLRGGDTQYF
TRBJ2-3 | TRBV29-1 | - | many | TGCAGCGTTACCCCGGGGGTGGGCGCAGATACGCAGTATTTT | CSVTPGVGADTQYF
TRBJ2-3 | TRBV7-2 | TRBD2 | - | TGTGCCAGCAGCTCGGGACTAGTCACAGATACGCAGTATTTT | CASSSGLVTDTQYF
TRBJ2-7 | TRBV28 | - | - | TGTGCCAGCAGAGAATCGACAGGTTTTCGCTACGAGCGGTACTTC | CASRESTGFRYERYF
TRBJ2-3 | TRBV29-1 | TRBD1 | few | TGCAGCGTTAGACAGGGAGGCACAGATACGCAGTATTTT | CSVRQGGTDTQYF
TRBJ1-5 | TRBV30 | - | - | TGTGCCTGGAGTGTAGGTTGGGGGGGTCAGCCCCAGCATTTT | CAWSVGWGGQPQHF
TRBJ1-2 | TRBV6-1 | TRBD1 | - | TGTGCCAGTAGAACCGCAGGGGGCGACTATGGCTACACCTTC | CASRTAGGDYGYTF
TRBJ2-3 | TRBV10-1 | - | - | TGCGCCAGCAGTGAGTCGACCCCGGCAGATACGCAGTATTTT | CASSESTPADTQYF
TRBJ2-1 | TRBV25-1 | - | few | TGTGCCAGCAGTGAATCTGCGGGAAGCTCCTACAATGAGCAGTTCTTC | CASSESAGSSYNEQFF
TRBJ1-4 | TRBV7-9 | - | - | TGTGCCAGCAGCTTAGGCGCAGGGTTTGGAGAAAAACTGTTTTTT | CASSLGAGFGEKLFF
TRBJ1-5 | TRBV7-9 | - | many | TGTGCCAGCACCGCCCACGGGGATCAGCCCCAGCATTTT | CASTAHGDQPQHF
TRBJ2-5 | TRBV28 | - | - | TGTGCCAGCGAGCTGGGAGGGGGAGAGACCCAGTACTTC | CASELGGGETQYF
TRBJ2-2 | TRBV9 | - | - | TGTGCCAGCAGCGTGGCCGGATCCACCGGGGAGCTGTTTTTT | CASSVAGSTGELFF
TRBJ2-7 | TRBV9 | TRBD2 | - | TGTGCCAGCAGCGTAGGCGAGGCCCTCGGACTAGCGGGAACCTACGAGCAGTACTTC | CASSVGEALGLAGTYEQYF
TRBJ2-5 | TRBV2 | TRBD1 | once | TGTGCCAGCAGCCCCGCCAGGGGGCGGGAGACCCAGTACTTC | CASSPARGRETQYF
TRBJ2-7 | TRBV10-3 | - | - | TGTGCCATCAGTGATGGGGGAGTTTCCTACGAGCAGTACTTC | CAISDGGVSYEQYF
TRBJ2-7 | TRBV27 | TRBD2 | - | TGTGCCAGCAGACTAGCGGGACGGTACGAGCAGTACTTC | CASRLAGRYEQYF
TRBJ2-7 | TRBV10-3 | - | - | TGTGCCATCAGCGAGTCCATGGCGGGGGAGCAGTACTTC | CAISESMAGEQYF
TRBJ2-2 | TRBV28 | TRBD1 | - | TGTGCCAGCAGGACAGGGACCGGGGAGCTGTTTTTT | CASRTGTGELFF
TRBJ2-2 | TRBV9 | TRBD1 | - | TGTGCCAGCAGCCCGGGACAGCACACCGGGGAGCTGTTTTTT | CASSPGQHTGELFF
TRBJ2-7 | TRBV5-1 | - | - | TGCGCCAGCAGCTTGGGTGGAAGCTCCTACGAGCAGTACTTC | CASSLGGSSYEQYF
TRBJ1-1 | TRBV5-1 | - | - | TGCGCCAGCAGCTTGGACAGGGCGAACACTGAAGCTTTCTTT | CASSLDRANTEAFF
TRBJ2-7 | TRBV9 | - | once | TGTGCCAGCAGCGTAGACTCGTCGGACGAGCAGTACTTC | CASSVDSSDEQYF
TRBJ1-2 | TRBV7-2 | - | - | TGTGCCAGCAGCTTAGAAGGCCCCCCGAGGTCCTATGGCTACACCTTC | CASSLEGPPRSYGYTF
TRBJ2-5 | TRBV7-8 | TRBD1 | - | TGTGCCAGCAGCCCGGACAGGGGGCGCCGCGAGACCCAGTACTTC | CASSPDRGRRETQYF
TRBJ2-2 | TRBV30 | TRBD2 | many | TGTGCCTGGAAGGAAGTCGGGGGGGAAACCGGGGAGCTGTTTTTT | CAWKEVGGETGELFF
TRBJ1-2 | TRBV5-1 | - | - | TGCGCCAGCAGCTGGGTAGGGGACGAAGCTAACTATGGCTACACCTTC | CASSWVGDEANYGYTF
TRBJ1-4 | TRBV28 | - | - | TGTGCCAGCTTCGACAGGCCTAATGAAAAACTGTTTTTT | CASFDRPNEKLFF
TRBJ2-3 | TRBV19 | TRBD2 | few | TGTGCCAGTAGCCTGACTAGCGGGAGTATCACAGATACGCAGTATTTT | CASSLTSGSITDTQYF
TRBJ1-2 | TRBV28 | TRBD1 | - | TGTGCCAGCAGTACGACAGGGGAAGGGGCAGGTGGCTACACCTTC | CASSTTGEGAGGYTF
TRBJ1-2 | TRBV29-1 | - | - | TGCAGCGCTGAAGTGTTCGCTCGGGGGGGCTACACCTTC | CSAEVFARGGYTF
TRBJ1-1 | TRBV15 | - | once | TGTGCCACCAGCAGGCGGGTGGGGGACACTGAAGCTTTCTTT | CATSRRVGDTEAFF
TRBJ2-7 | TRBV2 | TRBD2 | - | TGTGCCAGCAGCTCCGGGACTAGCCCATCCTACGAGCAGTACTTC | CASSSGTSPSYEQYF
TRBJ2-7 | TRBV5-1 | - | - | TGCGCCAGCAGCTTGGACAGAACCTACGAGCAGTACTTC | CASSLDRTYEQYF
TRBJ2-7 | TRBV27 | TRBD1 | - | TGTGCCAGCAGTCCGGTACAGGGGGCGCGGTACGAGCAGTACTTC | CASSPVQGARYEQYF
TRBJ2-7 | TRBV4-1 | - | - | TGCGCCAGCAGCCAAGCCGACAGGCCCTCCTACGAGCAGTACTTC | CASSQADRPSYEQYF
TRBJ2-3 | TRBV6-5 | TRBD1 | - | TGTGCCAGCAGTTACCTGGACAGGGGGCAGGATACGCAGTATTTT | CASSYLDRGQDTQYF
TRBJ2-2 | TRBV4-1 | TRBD2 | - | TGCGCCAGCAGCCAACTCAGCCTAGCGGGAGCCGGGGAGCTGTTTTTT | CASSQLSLAGAGELFF
TRBJ1-1 | TRBV5-1 | - | - | TGCGCCAGCAGCTTAAACACAGGGTCCACTGAAGCTTTCTTT | CASSLNTGSTEAFF
TRBJ2-1 | TRBV15 | TRBD2 | - | TGTGCCACCAGCAGAGGCGGACTAGTTGTCAATGAGCAGTTCTTC | CATSRGGLVVNEQFF
TRBJ1-5 | TRBV7-2 | - | - | TGTGCCAGCAGCTTTTACCGAAGCAATCAGCCCCAGCATTTT | CASSFYRSNQPQHF
TRBJ2-1 | TRBV25-1 | TRBD2 | many | TGTGCCAGCAGCCTAGCTGGGAGGGAGGGTGAGCAGTTCTTC | CASSLAGREGEQFF
TRBJ2-5 | TRBV6-6 | - | - | TGTGCCACCCACCTATTTGGGACGAAAGAGACCCAGTACTTC | CATHLFGTKETQYF
TRBJ1-2 | TRBV6-5 | - | - | TGTGCCAGCAGTTACTCGTCCGGGGGCGCCTATGGCTACACCTTC | CASSYSSGGAYGYTF
TRBJ2-7 | TRBV19 | TRBD1 | few | TGTGCCAGTAGTGTGGACAGGTTGACCTACGAGCAGTACTTC | CASSVDRLTYEQYF